What follows are 7 T cell receptor beta chains derived from one specimen sequenced in a study of a mutant IDH1 vaccine in newly diagnosed glioma. Time point noted: week 11, during vaccination. Vaccine doses each comprised 300 ug of mutant IDH1 20-mer peptide, with topical imiquimod. TCRdb keeps only in-frame clones here, not all; method: immunoSEQ multiplex PCR. The sample comprises 40,000 or so clones, 84% of which are singletons, and about 2.3% rests with the top ten. The antigens of these receptors remain unknown. The material sequenced was PBMCs, taken from a glioma patient whose treatment included an IDH1 peptide vaccine. These receptors were collected from a man aged 40-49 years with glioma.

The chain employs TRBV11-2 and TRBJ2-7; D is ambiguous. Germline V gene lookup returns CDR1 SGHAT and CDR2 FQNNGV. Trimming removed 5 bases at V and 6 bases at J, with 8 bases between. This CDR3 has 11 residues. This CDR3 is CASSRSGEQYF. CDR3 DNA sequence: TGTGCCAGCAGCCGTTCTGGCGAGCAGTACTTC.

This clone was found once. CDR3 coding DNA: TGTGCCAGCAGCGGGGCAGCCTGGGGGAATGAGCAGTTCTTC. It translates to CASSGAAWGNEQFF. The J gene is TRBJ2-1, the V gene TRBV9, with D perhaps given as TRBD1 or TRBD2 (5 bases each). V dropped 3 bases and J dropped 7 bases, with 14 bases sitting between them. The CDR3 loop spans 14 amino acids. The germline V gene encodes CDR1 SGDLS and CDR2 YYNGEE.

This clone showed up just a few times. The rearrangement uses TRBV9 and TRBJ2-7, with no clear D. V lost 4 bases, J lost 2 bases, and 13 bases lay in between. The CDR3 loop spans 14 amino acids. In germline, CDR1 is SGDLS, CDR2 YYNGEE. This CDR3 is CASSPRVRTYEQYF. CDR3 in DNA: TGTGCCAGCAGCCCCCGGGTGCGCACCTACGAGCAGTACTTC. Filled out from reference TRBV9 and TRBJ2-7, the complete variable domain reads DSGVTQTPKHLITATGQRVTLRCSPRSGDLSVYWYQQSLDQGLQFLIQYYNGEERAKGNILERFSAQQFPDLHSELNLSSLELGDSALYFCASSPRVRTYEQYFGPGTRLTVT.

The chain combines TRBV5-6 with TRBJ2-7, with D possibly TRBD1 on 6 matching bases. Germline V CDR1 and CDR2: SGHDT, YYEEEE. Trimming left V 1 base short and J 2 bases short, with 7 bases between. This CDR3 comprises 13 residues. CDR3 nucleotide sequence: TGTGCCAGCAGCTTGCCAGGGGCCTACGAGCAGTACTTC. Its translation: CASSLPGAYEQYF.

The CDR3 is CAIKDNIADAYNEQFF. CDR3 bases: TGTGCCATCAAAGATAATATAGCGGACGCCTACAATGAGCAGTTCTTC. The chain combines TRBV10-3 with TRBJ2-1, with D possibly matching TRBD2 (6 bases). The CDR3 is made up of 16 amino acids. Germline lookup yields CDR1 ENHRY and CDR2 SYGVKD. V was clipped by 7 bases and J by 2 bases, with 18 bases between them.

This clone has a single count. The CDR3: CASSSRFTEAFF. The CDR3 bases are TGTGCCAGTAGTAGCCGGTTTACTGAAGCTTTCTTT. V is TRBV19 and J is TRBJ1-1; D ambiguous. Germline CDR1 is LNHDA and CDR2 is SQIVND (reference sequence). This CDR3 is 12 amino acids long. Trimming left V 4 bases short and J 5 bases short, with 8 bases between.

The rearrangement links TRBV19 to TRBJ2-5; D may be TRBD2 (6 bases). The CDR3 totals 16 residues. Germline V lookup: CDR1 LNHDA, CDR2 SQIVND (reference sequence). Trimming removed 5 bases at V and 4 bases at J, with 20 bases between. CDR3 bases: TGTGCCAGTAGTTTGGGGGGTCTCCCCCAGGCAGAGACCCAGTACTTC. This sequence encodes CASSLGGLPQAETQYF.